These 10 T cell receptor beta chains were all obtained from the same sample, sequenced in a study of blood T cell repertoires in COVID-19. Measured with immunoSEQ multiplex PCR; TCRdb has only the in-frame clones, and not every one. The sample carries 95,000 to 150,000 clones, roughly 83% recorded once. The sample taken for sequencing was peripheral blood. The source of these receptors is a human donor in a cohort sampled during active COVID-19.

The chain carries TRBV24-1 and TRBJ2-1; TRBD1 aligns across 11 bases. The ends lost 3 bases at V and 6 bases at J; junction bases unmatched: 6. CDR3 length equals 16 residues. Germline CDR1 KGHDR, CDR2 SFDVKD. This chain's CDR3 is CATSDPGQGEGNEQFF. CDR3 DNA: TGTGCCACCAGTGATCCGGGACAGGGGGAAGGCAATGAGCAGTTCTTC.

This clone was found once. Other DNA sequences in the same sample also yield this CDR3. The chain combines TRBV7-3 with TRBJ1-1; D gene unclear. The CDR3 is made up of 13 amino acids. Germline loops: CDR1 SGHTA, CDR2 FQGTGA. V was trimmed by 5 bases and J by 1 base, leaving 8 bases between them. DNA of the CDR3: TGTGCCAGCAGCCTAGATCGGAACACTGAAGCTTTCTTT. It is translated as CASSLDRNTEAFF.

The CDR3 bases are TGTGCCAGCAGCTCGGGACTAGCGGGAGAGATAGACACCGGGGAGCTGTTTTTT. Residues: CASSSGLAGEIDTGELFF. The chain joins TRBV11-3 to TRBJ2-2; 14 nucleotides match TRBD2. V lost 4 bases to trimming and J lost 3 bases; unmatched junction nucleotides: 7. Germline CDR1 reads SGHNT; CDR2 reads YENEEA. The CDR3 spans 18 residues.

A single count supports this clone. The rearrangement joins TRBV7-3 to TRBJ2-1; D not resolved. Germline CDR1 and CDR2: SGHTA and FQGTGA. The ends were cut back, 1 base at V and 7 bases at J, with 11 bases in the middle. This CDR3 is built from 14 residues. Written as DNA, the CDR3 is TGTGCCAGCAGCTTAAATCCAGTATTGAATGAGCAGTTCTTC. Protein: CASSLNPVLNEQFF.

The CDR3 spells CAIIPDPGGDYGYTF. The DNA for the CDR3 is TGTGCCATCATCCCAGACCCGGGAGGAGACTATGGCTACACCTTC. This sequence joins TRBV10-3 and TRBJ1-2; D ambiguous. CDR1 and CDR2 (germline): ENHRY, SYGVKD. Trimming cost V 7 bases and J 3 bases, with 18 bases left between them. The CDR3 consists of 15 residues.

The chain carries TRBV10-3 and TRBJ1-1, with TRBD1 matching over 8 bases. V lost 9 bases to trimming and J lost 6 bases; unmatched junction nucleotides: 15. Germline V lookup: CDR1 ENHRY, CDR2 SYGVKD. The CDR3 extends over 15 amino acids. The CDR3 DNA sequence: TGTGCCATAGGACAGGGTGGAAGAGTGGCTGCTGAAGCTTTCTTT. Its translation: CAIGQGGRVAAEAFF.

The rearrangement uses TRBV5-1 and TRBJ2-6; 7 bases match TRBD2. The CDR3 is 20 residues long. The trim removed 0 bases at V and 4 bases at J, leaving 16 bases unmatched. Germline CDR1 is SGHRS and CDR2 is YFSETQ. CDR3 in amino acids: CASSLGPTSPGTTGANVLTF. CDR3 nucleotides: TGCGCCAGCAGCTTGGGACCGACTAGCCCTGGAACGACAGGGGCCAACGTCCTGACTTTC. Using reference TRBV5-1 and TRBJ2-6 for the parts outside the CDR3, the full variable domain is KAGVTQTPRYLIKTRGQQVTLSCSPISGHRSVSWYQQTPGQGLQFLFEYFSETQRNKGNFPGRFSGRQFSNSRSEMNVSTLELGDSALYLCASSLGPTSPGTTGANVLTFGAGSRLTVL.

This rearrangement joins TRBV2 to TRBJ1-2; no clear D gene. CDR3 size: 12 residues. Germline V gene lookup returns CDR1 SNHLY and CDR2 FYNNEI. The V and J ends lost 6 bases and 4 bases respectively, with 9 bases between them. CDR3 sequence: CASSRSLYGYTF. CDR3 nucleotide sequence: TGTGCCAGCAGCCGGTCCCTCTATGGCTACACCTTC. Drawing the rest from reference TRBV2 and TRBJ1-2, the complete variable domain is EPEVTQTPSHQVTQMGQEVILRCVPISNHLYFYWYRQILGQKVEFLVSFYNNEISEKSEIFDDQFSVERPDGSNFTLKIRSTKLEDSAMYFCASSRSLYGYTFGSGTRLTVV.

The chain recombines TRBV2 with TRBJ2-1, with D possibly TRBD1 on 6 matching bases. Germline values: CDR1 SNHLY, CDR2 FYNNEI. Deletions cut 8 bases from V and 4 bases from J, with 12 bases between. The CDR3 is 13 residues long. CDR3 region: CASPGQLYNEQFF. DNA for the CDR3: TGTGCCAGCCCTGGACAGTTATACAATGAGCAGTTCTTC.

The chain is built from TRBV5-4 and TRBJ2-7; 15 nucleotides match TRBD2. This CDR3 spans 16 amino acids. With 6 bases clipped from V and 6 bases from J, the junction kept 10 bases outside the gene matches. In germline, CDR1 is SGHNT, CDR2 YYREEE (reference sequence). Here the CDR3 reads CASNAGLAGGAGEQYF. The CDR3 region has the DNA TGTGCCAGCAACGCGGGACTAGCGGGAGGAGCGGGCGAGCAGTACTTC. Full variable domain (outside the CDR3, taken from reference TRBV5-4 and TRBJ2-7): ETGVTQSPTHLIKTRGQQVTLRCSSQSGHNTVSWYQQALGQGPQFIFQYYREEENGRGNFPPRFSGLQFPNYSSELNVNALELDDSALYLCASNAGLAGGAGEQYFGPGTRLTVT.